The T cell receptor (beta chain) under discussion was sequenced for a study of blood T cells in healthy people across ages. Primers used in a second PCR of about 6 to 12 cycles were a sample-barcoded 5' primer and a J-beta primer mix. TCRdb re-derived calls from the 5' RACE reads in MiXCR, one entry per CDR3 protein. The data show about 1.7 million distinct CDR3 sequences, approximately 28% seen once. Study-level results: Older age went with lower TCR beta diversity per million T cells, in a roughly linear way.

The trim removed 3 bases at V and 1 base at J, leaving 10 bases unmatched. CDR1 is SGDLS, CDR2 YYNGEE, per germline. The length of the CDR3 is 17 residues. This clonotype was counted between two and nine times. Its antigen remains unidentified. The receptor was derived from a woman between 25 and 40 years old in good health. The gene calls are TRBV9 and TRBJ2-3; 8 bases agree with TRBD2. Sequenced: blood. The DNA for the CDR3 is TGTGCCAGCAGCGCCCAGGGAGGAGCGGGGGGCACAGATACGCAGTATTTT. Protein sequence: CASSAQGGAGGTDTQYF.